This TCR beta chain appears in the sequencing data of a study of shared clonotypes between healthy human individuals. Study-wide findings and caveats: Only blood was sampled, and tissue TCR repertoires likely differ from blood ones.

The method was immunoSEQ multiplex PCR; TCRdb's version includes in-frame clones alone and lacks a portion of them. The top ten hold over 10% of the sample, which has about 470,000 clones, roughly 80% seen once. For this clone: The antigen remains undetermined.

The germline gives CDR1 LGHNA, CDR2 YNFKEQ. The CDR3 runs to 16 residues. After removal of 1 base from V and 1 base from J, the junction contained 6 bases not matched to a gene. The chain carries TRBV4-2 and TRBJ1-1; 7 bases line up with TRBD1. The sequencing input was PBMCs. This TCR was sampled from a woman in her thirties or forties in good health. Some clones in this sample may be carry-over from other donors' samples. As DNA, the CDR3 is TGTGCCAGCAGCCAAGGGTACCGACAGGGGAACACTGAAGCTTTCTTT. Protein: CASSQGYRQGNTEAFF.